This T cell receptor (beta chain) derives from a study of T-cell memory formation after mild COVID-19. This clonotype occurred a few times. The CDR3 extends over 16 amino acids. CDR1 and CDR2 (germline): SGHRS, YFSETQ. V dropped 4 bases and J dropped 4 bases, with 20 bases sitting between them. MiXCR, run by TCRdb on the 5' RACE reads, gives a single entry per CDR3 protein. The sample lists 410,000 or so distinct CDR3 sequences; more than 20% were seen once. The gene calls are TRBV5-1 and TRBJ1-1; D is unresolved. The sequence was collected from an adult woman who had mild COVID-19 (a few samples of this study predate the infection). Cell type and time point are not known. The sample comprised PBMCs or a T cell subset sorted from them (not recorded which). The CDR3 DNA is TGCGCCAGCAGCCACAATCAGTTCAGGAAGGGCACTGAAGCTTTCTTT. Translating it yields CASSHNQFRKGTEAFF.